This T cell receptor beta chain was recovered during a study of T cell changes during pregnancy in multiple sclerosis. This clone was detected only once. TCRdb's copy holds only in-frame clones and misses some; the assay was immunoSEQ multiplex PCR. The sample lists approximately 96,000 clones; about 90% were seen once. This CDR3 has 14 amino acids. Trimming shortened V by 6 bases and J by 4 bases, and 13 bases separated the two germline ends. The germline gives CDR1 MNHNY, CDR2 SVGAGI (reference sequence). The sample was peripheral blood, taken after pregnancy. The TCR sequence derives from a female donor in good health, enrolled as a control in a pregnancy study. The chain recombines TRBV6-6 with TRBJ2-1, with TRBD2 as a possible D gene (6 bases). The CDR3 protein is CASRGTGVYNEQFF. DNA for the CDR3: TGTGCCAGCAGGGGGACGGGAGTGTACAATGAGCAGTTCTTC.